This TCR beta chain was sequenced in a study of T cells after yellow fever vaccination. Whole-study findings and limits: Reappearing after the booster were most of the clones from primary vaccination (almost 97% CD4, roughly 86% CD8). A minor fraction of clonotypes spanned both CD4 and CD8 compartments.

A few counts support this clonotype. The antigen remains unidentified. They built TCR cDNA with 5'RACE template switching, a step that put in a universal primer site and UMIs. Using its own MiXCR run on the 5' RACE reads, TCRdb lists one record per CDR3 protein. The profile shows 240,000 or so distinct CDR3 sequences, around 7% of them singletons. V dropped 4 bases and J dropped 3; count of bases not matched to a gene: 7. CDR3 size: 15 residues. CDR1 and CDR2 from the germline V gene are LGHNA and YSLEER. The sequencing here drew on CD4+ T cells sorted from PBMCs, taken 15 days after the yellow fever booster vaccination. The TCR sequence derives from a man aged 25-45 years who received the YFV17D yellow fever vaccine. The chain uses TRBV4-3 and TRBJ2-5; 8 bases line up with TRBD1. For the CDR3, the DNA is TGCGCCAGCAGCCGAAGACTGGACAGGGAAGAGACCCAGTACTTC. Protein product: CASSRRLDREETQYF.